The rows below give T cell receptor beta chains drawn from one sample of a study of blood T cell repertoires in COVID-19. The method was immunoSEQ multiplex PCR; TCRdb's version includes in-frame clones alone and lacks a portion of them. The sample yields 100,000 to 150,000 clones, approximately 74% seen once. The material sequenced was peripheral blood. These receptors all come from a man in his 60s with acute or convalescent COVID-19. Each CDR3 is given with its conserved first and last residue. The order of the fields is D gene, J gene, V gene, CDR3 protein. A D gene is named only where the DNA matches it firmly.

>-|TRBJ2-2|TRBV3-1/TRBV3-2
CASSQRGPTGELFF
>-|TRBJ1-1|TRBV6-5
CASTLTGALNTEAFF
>TRBD2|TRBJ2-1|TRBV25-1
CASSDPLAGGPNEQFF
>TRBD1|TRBJ2-7|TRBV7-9
CASSGRPTGSSYEQYF
>-|TRBJ1-2|TRBV11-2
CASSLAVQGYDGYTF
>TRBD1|TRBJ1-6|TRBV30
CAWSRGRESPLHF
>TRBD1|TRBJ1-5|TRBV30
CASSDRGNQPQHF
>-|TRBJ2-2|TRBV6-5
CASRSQTFTGELFF
>TRBD2|TRBJ2-1|TRBV6-1
CASSATPGLAGYEQFF
>-|TRBJ1-5|TRBV6-5
CASSISFTVQPQHF
>-|TRBJ1-1|TRBV5-1
CASSFRQNTEAFF
>TRBD1|TRBJ1-2|TRBV30
CAWSATGVSGYTF
>-|TRBJ2-3|TRBV2
CASIWGGTDTQYF
>TRBD1|TRBJ2-4|TRBV5-5
CASSPRQGRDIQYF
>-|TRBJ1-3|TRBV15
CATSREDTGGTIYF
>-|TRBJ1-4|TRBV7-6
CASSLSAPPEEKLFF
>-|TRBJ1-2|TRBV27
CASSISDGGFGGYTF
>-|TRBJ2-1|TRBV19
CASRNPGLTTNEQFF
>TRBD2|TRBJ2-1|TRBV3-1/TRBV3-2
CASSARGRVAGGGEQFF
>-|TRBJ2-1|TRBV27
CASSFWGDNEQFF
>-|TRBJ2-7|TRBV6-4
CASSEGGDSYEQYF
>TRBD2|TRBJ2-1|TRBV5-1
CASSLVAGANNEQFF
>TRBD1|TRBJ2-2|TRBV7-9
CASSRRQGGAGELFF
>TRBD1|TRBJ1-1|TRBV6-6
CASNEPGQGVPEAFF
>TRBD2|TRBJ2-7|TRBV19
CASRTSGTDEQYF
>-|TRBJ1-2|TRBV19
CASSLQAGYGYTF
>-|TRBJ1-5|TRBV15
CATSRGDPRGNQPQHF
>TRBD1|TRBJ2-3|TRBV5-4
CASSPGDRADTQYF
>TRBD2|TRBJ2-2|TRBV24-1
CATSDFGAGVFTGELFF
>TRBD1|TRBJ1-5|TRBV6-5
CASRGQLNQPQHF
>TRBD1|TRBJ2-7|TRBV7-9
CASSSLTGDQYEQYF
>TRBD1|TRBJ2-4|TRBV5-1
CASSPRTGIAKNIQYF
>-|TRBJ1-2|TRBV5-8
CASSLSVGYTF
>TRBD1|TRBJ1-2|TRBV27
CASSITGTANYGYTF
>-|TRBJ1-1|TRBV19
CASKFLTEAFF
>-|TRBJ2-1|TRBV10-1
CASSEVRASEQFF
>-|TRBJ2-7|TRBV19
CASSRGQASYEQYF
>TRBD2|TRBJ2-1|TRBV9
CASSEAGGSYNEQFF
>-|TRBJ2-4|TRBV29-1
CSVAQNIQYF
>-|TRBJ2-3|TRBV6-1
CASSEAGGLAQYF
>-|TRBJ1-1|TRBV30
CAWNPNAGGTEAFF
>-|TRBJ1-1|TRBV3-1/TRBV3-2
CASSQTGLNTEAFF
>TRBD2|TRBJ2-7|TRBV10-3
CAISESGGFSEQYF
>TRBD1|TRBJ1-5|TRBV19
CASSIGDRVGNQPQHF
>TRBD1|TRBJ1-1|TRBV3-1/TRBV3-2
CASSLRQGAAFF
>-|TRBJ2-5|TRBV9
CASSVGSEETQYF
>-|TRBJ2-1|TRBV10-3
CASRTTYYNEQFF
>-|TRBJ2-3|TRBV27
CASSSTGGADTQYF
>-|TRBJ2-7|TRBV4-2
CASSLEGRDEQYF
>TRBD1|TRBJ2-3|TRBV6-5
CASSPRQGRGDTQYF
>-|TRBJ1-1|TRBV7-9
CASRRYQGFTEAFF
>TRBD2|TRBJ2-1|TRBV5-4
CASSEGLAGGGRQFF
>-|TRBJ1-2|TRBV30
CAWARRQDNYGYTF
>TRBD2|TRBJ2-5|TRBV6-5
CARKGLAVFGTQYF
>TRBD2|TRBJ2-2|TRBV9
CASSVVASGSTGELFF
>-|TRBJ1-1|TRBV3-1/TRBV3-2
CASSFQVRGEAFF
>-|TRBJ1-1|TRBV14
CASSHIRRAGWTEAFF
>TRBD1|TRBJ2-7|TRBV6-5
CASSRTGPGEQYF
>-|TRBJ2-7|TRBV5-4
CASSLNTAYEQYF